The 5 T cell receptor beta chains below were found in one sample sequenced in a study of cytomegalovirus exposure and HLA in healthy donors. In the PCR, 60 Vbeta and 13 Jbeta primers were used. The data were produced by immunoSEQ multiplex PCR, yet TCRdb's version contains in-frame clones alone and is incomplete. The table has about 97,000 clones, 75% seen once. The sequenced sample consisted of PBMCs. These receptors were collected from a middle-aged man in good health and CMV-seronegative.

The CDR3 region has the DNA TGTGCCAGCAGTTTTGGGGGGATGACCTACAATGAGCAGTTCTTC. Protein product: CASSFGGMTYNEQFF. The chain links TRBV27 to TRBJ2-1; the D gene is possibly TRBD2 (6 bases). V lost 3 bases to trimming and J lost 2 bases, with 11 bases between them. The CDR3 is 15 residues long. Per germline, CDR1 MNHEY and CDR2 SMNVEV (reference sequence).

The rearrangement uses TRBV5-4 and TRBJ2-7; 12 nucleotides line up with TRBD1. Trimming removed 4 bases from V and 4 bases from J; junction bases left unmatched: 3. The CDR3 loop spans 14 amino acids. Per germline, CDR1 SGHNT and CDR2 YYREEE (reference sequence). The CDR3 DNA reads TGTGCCAGCAGCCCGGGACAGGGGGCTTACGAGCAGTACTTC. This encodes CASSPGQGAYEQYF.

This clone was picked up a small number of times. The chain has TRBV19 and TRBJ2-7; tentative D call: TRBD1 (6 bases). The CDR3 contains 15 residues. The V gene lost 4 bases and the J gene lost 2 bases, with 15 bases spanning the gap. In germline, CDR1 is LNHDA, CDR2 SQIVND (reference sequence). The CDR3 region has the DNA TGTGCCAGTAGTAAATCCTGGACAGAGCCCTACGAGCAGTACTTC. This codes for CASSKSWTEPYEQYF.

This chain connects TRBV27 to TRBJ2-7; TRBD2 might be the D (5 bases). The CDR3 runs 17 residues. With 2 bases removed from V and 2 bases from J, the gap between germline ends came to 19 bases. Germline V gene lookup returns CDR1 MNHEY and CDR2 SMNVEV (reference sequence). CDR3 in amino acids: CASSLRLEAASPYEQYF. In DNA form, the CDR3 reads TGTGCCAGCAGTTTAAGGCTGGAGGCGGCTTCACCCTACGAGCAGTACTTC.

The chain recombines TRBV19 with TRBJ2-4; tentative D call: TRBD1 (6 bases). CDR1 and CDR2 from the germline V gene are LNHDA and SQIVND (reference sequence). V was shortened by 4 bases and J by 0 bases, with 13 bases between the two germline ends. The CDR3 sequence is 16 residues long. The CDR3 DNA follows: TGTGCCAGTAGTAAGGACAGAAGCCTAGCCAAAAACATTCAGTACTTC. Its protein is CASSKDRSLAKNIQYF.